Each of the 6 T cell receptor beta chains below was sequenced from the same sample in a study of shared clonotypes between healthy human individuals. Method: immunoSEQ multiplex PCR; TCRdb's copy keeps in-frame clones and lacks some. This sample has roughly 2.2 million clones, with 85% to 95% found just once. Sequencing was done on a sample of naive CD4+ T cells from PBMCs. The subset was: CD45RA+ positively selected. These receptors were taken from a man aged 18-30 years in good health. Some clones in this sample may be carry-over from other donors' samples.

V and J are TRBV25-1 and TRBJ1-5, with 7 positions matching TRBD1. In germline, CDR1 is MGHDK, CDR2 SYGVNS. V trimming: 6 bases; J trimming: 6 bases; junction bases outside the gene matches: 5. This CDR3 spans 13 amino acids. The CDR3 bases are TGTGCCAGCAGAGAGGGGGCTTCTCAGCCCCAGCATTTT. This encodes CASREGASQPQHF. The variable domain in full, completed from reference TRBV25-1 and TRBJ1-5, reads EADIYQTPRYLVIGTGKKITLECSQTMGHDKMYWYQQDPGMELHLIHYSYGVNSTEKGDLSSESTVSRIRTEHFPLTLESARPSHTSQYLCASREGASQPQHFGDGTRLSIL.

The chain combines TRBV29-1 with TRBJ2-1, with TRBD2 matching over 7 bases. The CDR3 is 16 amino acids. CDR1 and CDR2 (germline): SQVTM, ANQGSEA. J was trimmed by 0 bases and V by 2 bases; bases with no gene match: 7. The CDR3: CSVEHNLAASYNEQFF. The CDR3 DNA is TGCAGCGTTGAACACAACCTAGCGGCCTCCTACAATGAGCAGTTCTTC.

This clone was detected only once. This sample also contains other DNA sequences that code for the same CDR3. V is TRBV9 and J is TRBJ2-7; D perhaps matches TRBD2 (6 bases). This CDR3 spans 14 amino acids. Trimming left V 1 base short and J 1 base short, with 9 bases between. From germline, CDR1 is SGDLS and CDR2 YYNGEE. As DNA, the CDR3 is TGTGCCAGCAGCGTAACCAGCGGGTCCTACGAGCAGTACTTC. It translates to CASSVTSGSYEQYF.

This clone was observed a few times. The genes are TRBV6-6 and TRBJ1-5; D not certain. This CDR3 contains 16 residues. The V and J ends lost 0 bases and 7 bases respectively, with 16 bases between them. Germline CDR1 MNHNY, CDR2 SVGAGI (reference sequence). CDR3 bases: TGTGCCAGCAGTTACTCCCCATTTCCCTCGGGGCAGCCCCAGCATTTT. It yields the protein CASSYSPFPSGQPQHF.

V gene TRBV7-6 combines with J gene TRBJ2-1; 9 bases agree with TRBD2. CDR1 and CDR2 from the germline V gene are SGHVS and FNYEAQ. The CDR3 sequence is 14 residues long. The trim removed 3 bases at V and 4 bases at J, leaving 1 base unmatched. The CDR3 sequence: CASSLTSGYNEQFF. DNA of the CDR3: TGTGCCAGCAGCTTGACTAGCGGATACAATGAGCAGTTCTTC.

The chain links TRBV18 to TRBJ1-1; 8 nucleotides align to TRBD1. The CDR3 is 16 amino acids. After removal of 2 bases from V and 0 bases from J, the junction contained 5 bases not matched to a gene. Germline assignment: CDR1 KGHSH and CDR2 LQKENI. Written as DNA, the CDR3 is TGTGCCAGCTCACCAGGACAGGGAAACGTGAACACTGAAGCTTTCTTT. Translated: CASSPGQGNVNTEAFF.